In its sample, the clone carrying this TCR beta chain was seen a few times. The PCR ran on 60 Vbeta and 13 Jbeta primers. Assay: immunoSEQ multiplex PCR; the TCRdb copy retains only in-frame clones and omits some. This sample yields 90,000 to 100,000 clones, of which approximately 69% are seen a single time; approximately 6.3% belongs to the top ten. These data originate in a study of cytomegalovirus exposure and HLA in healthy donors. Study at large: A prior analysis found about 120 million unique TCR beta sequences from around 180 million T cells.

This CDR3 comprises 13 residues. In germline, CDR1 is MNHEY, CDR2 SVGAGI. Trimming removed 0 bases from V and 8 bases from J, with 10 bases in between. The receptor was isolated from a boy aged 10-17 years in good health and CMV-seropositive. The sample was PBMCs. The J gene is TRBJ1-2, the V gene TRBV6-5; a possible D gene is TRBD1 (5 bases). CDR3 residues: CASSYSEEGGYTF. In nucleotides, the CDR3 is TGTGCCAGCAGTTACTCGGAGGAGGGGGGCTACACCTTC.